This is a list of T cell receptor beta chains from one sample in a study of T cells in Graves' hyperthyroidism and ophthalmopathy. Each CDR3 protein is one row after TCRdb ran MiXCR on the multiplex PCR reads. The sample comprises around 600,000 distinct CDR3 sequences, approximately 42% of which are singletons, and about 7% rests with the top ten. The sample was peripheral blood or thyroid tissue (not recorded which). All receptors derive from an adult man with Graves' disease, either hyperthyroidism or ophthalmopathy (not recorded which). CDR3s leave out the opening cysteine and the closing phenylalanine or tryptophan.

>TRBJ2-5|TRBV29-1
SVGTGEGRETQY
>TRBJ1-1|TRBV29-1
SVGAGSRTEAF
>TRBJ1-4|TRBV20-1
SARASRNEKLF
>TRBJ2-7|TRBV2
ATSDWGASGISSYEQY
>TRBJ2-5|TRBV29-1
SAQGETQY
>TRBJ1-2|TRBV12-3/TRBV12-4
ASSPGAGAFYGYT
>TRBJ1-2|TRBV30
ACRTDRGGYT
>TRBJ1-5|TRBV10-3
AISESFRHNQPQH
>TRBJ1-1|TRBV6-1
ASSELGSGTEAF
>TRBJ1-2|TRBV29-1
SVEDQGDGYT
>TRBJ2-5|TRBV7-9
ASSLMSTGQETQY
>TRBJ1-1|TRBV11-2
ASSNDDEGQAF
>TRBJ1-5|TRBV2
ASSPGQGASQPQH
>TRBJ1-1|TRBV5-1
ASSVGTGVSTEAF
>TRBJ1-6|TRBV4-1
ASNQGDGNSPLH
>TRBJ2-5|TRBV24-1
ATSDGDYGGQETQY
>TRBJ1-5|TRBV7-9
ASSFLRGQPQH
>TRBJ1-1|TRBV29-1
SVAQGEAF
>TRBJ1-4|TRBV10-3
AISETGRGEKLF
>TRBJ1-2|TRBV5-1
ASSLGGVVGADYGYT
>TRBJ1-6|TRBV7-8
ASSPRDREVSPLH
>TRBJ1-5|TRBV6-5
ASSSQVGIWPQH
>TRBJ1-1|TRBV10-2
AKTGAGSTEAF
>TRBJ1-5|TRBV2
AISAARARTQH
>TRBJ1-4|TRBV5-1
ASSGSRGSATNEKLF
>TRBJ2-2|TRBV2
ASRATGANTGELF
>TRBJ1-6|TRBV9
ASSVGQGIGSPLH
>TRBJ1-2|TRBV29-1
SVVTGSSYT
>TRBJ1-5|TRBV2
ASSYSAAYSNQPQH
>TRBJ2-5|TRBV29-1
SVSGGHQETQY
>TRBJ2-7|TRBV24-1
ASSYRSYEQY
>TRBJ2-5|TRBV29-1
SDGQGGETQY
>TRBJ2-6|TRBV20-1
SARTSGVVGANVLT
>TRBJ1-1|TRBV9
ASSPLAGTSNTEAF
>TRBJ2-5|TRBV29-1
SALAQETQY
>TRBJ2-5|TRBV3-1
ASSQDTAGRTQY
>TRBJ1-6|TRBV15
APRQGASNSPLH
>TRBJ2-7|TRBV6-1
ASGSMGASSYEQY
>TRBJ2-7|TRBV2
ASSQVGRRGRDQY
>TRBJ2-7|TRBV7-6
ASSKITAASYEQY
>TRBJ2-5|TRBV29-1
SGGGPGIQETQY
>TRBJ1-4|TRBV7-9
ASSSTGGGDEKLF
>TRBJ1-6|TRBV10-3
AIRQGGNSPLH
>TRBJ2-5|TRBV10-3
AISAGRETQY
>TRBJ1-5|TRBV20-1
SARRQGAHQPQH
>TRBJ2-6|TRBV2
ASSVPDRKA
>TRBJ1-6|TRBV7-2
ASSVEPGTGGSPLH
>TRBJ2-5|TRBV7-2
ASSAPRETQY
>TRBJ2-2|TRBV29-1
SVFTAGELF
>TRBJ2-6|TRBV29-1
SVVRFSGANVLT
>TRBJ2-5|TRBV25-1
ASSSVLPQETQY
>TRBJ1-2|TRBV5-1
ASRSGLRGNYGYT
>TRBJ1-2|TRBV2
ASSYQAGAIYGYT
>TRBJ2-5|TRBV7-2
ASSDPAGQQETQY
>TRBJ1-2|TRBV29-1
SVEGQGGYGYT
>TRBJ1-1|TRBV7-2
ASSLGRSNTEAF
>TRBJ2-7|TRBV7-9
ASSLAGAGEQY